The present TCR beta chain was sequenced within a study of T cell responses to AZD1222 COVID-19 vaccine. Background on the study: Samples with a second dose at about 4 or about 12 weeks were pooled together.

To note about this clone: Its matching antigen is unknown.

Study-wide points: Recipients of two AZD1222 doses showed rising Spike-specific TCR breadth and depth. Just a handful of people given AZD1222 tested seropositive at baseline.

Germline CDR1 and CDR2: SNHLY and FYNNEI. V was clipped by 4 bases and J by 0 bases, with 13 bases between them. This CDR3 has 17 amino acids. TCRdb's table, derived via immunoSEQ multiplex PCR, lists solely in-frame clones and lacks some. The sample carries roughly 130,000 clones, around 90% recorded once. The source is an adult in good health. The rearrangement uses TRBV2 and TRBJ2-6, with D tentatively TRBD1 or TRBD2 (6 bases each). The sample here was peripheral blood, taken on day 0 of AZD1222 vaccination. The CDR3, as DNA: TGTGCCAGCAGTGTGGGGGGCCGCCTCTCTGGGGCCAACGTCCTGACTTTC. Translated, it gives CASSVGGRLSGANVLTF.